This is a list of T cell receptor beta chains from one sample in a study of cytomegalovirus exposure and HLA in healthy donors. Method: immunoSEQ multiplex PCR; TCRdb's copy keeps in-frame clones and lacks some. The table has some 200,000 clones, about four fifths seen once. Specimen: PBMCs. These receptors came from a man aged 50-59 years in good health and CMV-seronegative. CDR3s include the opening cysteine and the closing phenylalanine or tryptophan. Each record gives: clone size, J gene, V gene, D gene, CDR3 DNA, CDR3 protein. The D gene is left open where the match is weak. Clone size is shown for a subset of rows, as once, few, many or a class of expanded clone.

abundance: -
j_gene: TRBJ2-7
v_gene: TRBV9
d_gene: TRBD1
CDR3nt: TGTGCCAGCAGCGGACAGGGGGTAAGCTCCTACGAGCAGTACTTC
CDR3aa: CASSGQGVSSYEQYF

abundance: once
j_gene: TRBJ2-7
v_gene: TRBV6-1
d_gene: TRBD2
CDR3nt: TGTGCCAGCCTGACTAGCGGGACCCAGGAGCAGTACTTC
CDR3aa: CASLTSGTQEQYF

abundance: once
j_gene: TRBJ2-5
v_gene: TRBV7-9
d_gene: TRBD1
CDR3nt: TGTGCCAGCAGTCCCCGGAGGGACAGGGGCCCCCAAGAGACCCAGTACTTC
CDR3aa: CASSPRRDRGPQETQYF

abundance: -
j_gene: TRBJ2-2
v_gene: TRBV15
d_gene: TRBD2
CDR3nt: TGTGCCACCAGCGTCGCCGGGACTAGCGGGGGGGCAGCCGGGGAGCTGTTTTTT
CDR3aa: CATSVAGTSGGAAGELFF

abundance: -
j_gene: TRBJ2-7
v_gene: TRBV7-9
d_gene: TRBD1
CDR3nt: TGTTCCAGCAGCTCGTGGACAGGGAGGCGTCGTTACGAGCAGTACTTC
CDR3aa: CSSSSWTGRRRYEQYF

abundance: -
j_gene: TRBJ1-1
v_gene: TRBV28
d_gene: -
CDR3nt: TGTGCCAGCACCCCCGGCGGTTCTGGCACTGAAGCTTTCTTT
CDR3aa: CASTPGGSGTEAFF

abundance: -
j_gene: TRBJ2-7
v_gene: TRBV7-9
d_gene: -
CDR3nt: TGTTCCAGCAGCCTCCAGGGTGGCCCCTACGAGCAGTACTTC
CDR3aa: CSSSLQGGPYEQYF

abundance: -
j_gene: TRBJ1-1
v_gene: TRBV18
d_gene: -
CDR3nt: TGTGCCAGCTCCGGTACCAGGGGTTGGGGCACTGAAGCTTTCTTT
CDR3aa: CASSGTRGWGTEAFF

abundance: -
j_gene: TRBJ1-2
v_gene: TRBV28
d_gene: -
CDR3nt: TGTGCCAGCGGACAGTATGGCTACACCTTC
CDR3aa: CASGQYGYTF

abundance: once
j_gene: TRBJ2-7
v_gene: TRBV4-2
d_gene: -
CDR3nt: TGTGCCAGCAGCCCCCACAGGGTTTACGAGCAGTACTTC
CDR3aa: CASSPHRVYEQYF

abundance: -
j_gene: TRBJ2-1
v_gene: TRBV7-6
d_gene: -
CDR3nt: TGTGCCAGCAGCTTAGCGCTCGGGAGAAACAATGAGCAGTTCTTC
CDR3aa: CASSLALGRNNEQFF

abundance: once
j_gene: TRBJ2-5
v_gene: TRBV7-9
d_gene: -
CDR3nt: TGTGCCAGCAGCTTAGTCGTGGCGGGGCGAAAACAAGAGACCCAGTACTTC
CDR3aa: CASSLVVAGRKQETQYF

abundance: -
j_gene: TRBJ2-7
v_gene: TRBV7-9
d_gene: TRBD2
CDR3nt: TGTTCCAGCAGCTTAAGTTCGGGGGGGTGGTACTACGAGCAGTACTTC
CDR3aa: CSSSLSSGGWYYEQYF

abundance: -
j_gene: TRBJ1-6
v_gene: TRBV30
d_gene: TRBD1
CDR3nt: TGTGCCTGGAGCTTTGGGACAGCTAATTCACCCCTCCACTTT
CDR3aa: CAWSFGTANSPLHF

abundance: -
j_gene: TRBJ1-6
v_gene: TRBV5-8
d_gene: -
CDR3nt: TGTGCCAGCAGTTTAAGGGGGAATTCACCCCTCCACTTT
CDR3aa: CASSLRGNSPLHF

abundance: -
j_gene: TRBJ1-3
v_gene: TRBV5-1
d_gene: -
CDR3nt: TGCGCCAGCAGCTCGGGTTCTGGAAACACCATATATTTT
CDR3aa: CASSSGSGNTIYF

abundance: -
j_gene: TRBJ2-7
v_gene: TRBV7-2
d_gene: TRBD2
CDR3nt: TGTGCCAGCAGCTTAGTAACTAGCGGGTCCTACGAGCAGTACTTC
CDR3aa: CASSLVTSGSYEQYF

abundance: -
j_gene: TRBJ1-1
v_gene: TRBV18
d_gene: -
CDR3nt: TGTGCCAGTAATCCTCGGGGGGGACACACTGAAGCTTTCTTT
CDR3aa: CASNPRGGHTEAFF

abundance: once
j_gene: TRBJ2-2
v_gene: TRBV4-2
d_gene: TRBD2
CDR3nt: TGTGCCAGCAGCCAAGATGGAGTAGCGGGGATCGGGGAGCTGTTTTTT
CDR3aa: CASSQDGVAGIGELFF

abundance: -
j_gene: TRBJ2-3
v_gene: TRBV27
d_gene: TRBD2
CDR3nt: TGTGCCAGCAGCCGCGGACTAGCTTGGGCGGCAGATACGCAGTATTTT
CDR3aa: CASSRGLAWAADTQYF

abundance: -
j_gene: TRBJ2-1
v_gene: TRBV11-2
d_gene: -
CDR3nt: TGTGCCAGCAGCTTACGCGACAATGAGCAGTTCTTC
CDR3aa: CASSLRDNEQFF

abundance: -
j_gene: TRBJ2-2
v_gene: TRBV5-1
d_gene: TRBD1
CDR3nt: TGCGCCAGCAGCCCGGGGGACAGGGCTTCGGCCGGGGAGCTGTTTTTT
CDR3aa: CASSPGDRASAGELFF

abundance: -
j_gene: TRBJ2-5
v_gene: TRBV30
d_gene: -
CDR3nt: TGTGCCTGGGAAAGGACTATTCAAGAGACCCAGTACTTC
CDR3aa: CAWERTIQETQYF

abundance: -
j_gene: TRBJ1-2
v_gene: TRBV27
d_gene: -
CDR3nt: TGTGCCAGCAGTTTATCTCGCAGGACTAACTATGGCTACACCTTC
CDR3aa: CASSLSRRTNYGYTF

abundance: -
j_gene: TRBJ2-1
v_gene: TRBV6-5
d_gene: TRBD2
CDR3nt: TGTGCCAGCAGACGGACTAGCGGGCCCTACAATGAGCAGTTCTTC
CDR3aa: CASRRTSGPYNEQFF

abundance: -
j_gene: TRBJ1-6
v_gene: TRBV7-2
d_gene: -
CDR3nt: TGTGCCAGCAGCTTATCGGGTGGGTATAATTCACCCCTCCACTTT
CDR3aa: CASSLSGGYNSPLHF

abundance: few
j_gene: TRBJ1-2
v_gene: TRBV19
d_gene: -
CDR3nt: TGTGCCAGTAGTATTATGTCGCGGACAGCTGTCACGGGGGGCTACACCTTC
CDR3aa: CASSIMSRTAVTGGYTF

abundance: few
j_gene: TRBJ1-4
v_gene: TRBV19
d_gene: TRBD1
CDR3nt: TGTGCCAGTAGTGCCAATTCAGGGGGGAATGAAAAACTGTTTTTT
CDR3aa: CASSANSGGNEKLFF

abundance: -
j_gene: TRBJ2-7
v_gene: TRBV6-6
d_gene: -
CDR3nt: TGTGCCAGCAGCCGGGGAGCCACGATCCTTTCCTACGAGCAGTACTTC
CDR3aa: CASSRGATILSYEQYF

abundance: -
j_gene: TRBJ2-5
v_gene: TRBV6-5
d_gene: -
CDR3nt: TGTGCCAGCAGTTTATTGGAGACCCAGTACTTC
CDR3aa: CASSLLETQYF